This TCR beta chain was captured by sequencing in a study of blood T cell repertoires in COVID-19. Overall study context: COVID-19 samples from acute and convalescent phases originated in the United States, Italy and Spain. T cells, B-cell-depleted T cells, or PBMCs provided the cDNA or gDNA that served as material.

This clone has only a few counts. As handled by the study authors: By means of reference gene primer amplification, nucleated cell counts were estimated. The table came from immunoSEQ multiplex PCR; TCRdb's copy has only in-frame clones and leaves some out. The D gene and trimming were derived from the DNA, and the V and J assignments and clone size from that table. The data show roughly 150,000 clones, about 80% seen once. Per germline, CDR1 LNHNV and CDR2 YYDKDF (reference sequence). Trimming at V came to 3 bases and at J to 9 bases, leaving 5 bases not matched to a gene. This CDR3 contains 14 residues.

V and J are TRBV15 and TRBJ2-1, with 10 nucleotides matching TRBD2. This receptor was taken from a man aged 55 to 69 with acute or convalescent COVID-19. Sequencing was performed on peripheral blood. The DNA of the CDR3 is TGTGCCACCAGCAGCGAGCGGGGGGGTGGTGAGCAGTTCTTC. Translated, it gives CATSSERGGGEQFF.